Below, one T cell receptor (beta chain) is given with its context. The antigen remains undetermined. This sample stems from a study of lymphopenia after photon versus proton radiotherapy. The V gene end was trimmed by 8 bases and the J gene end by 2 bases; junction bases not matched to a gene: 10. The CDR3 covers 15 residues. CDR1 and CDR2 from the germline V gene are LNHDA and SQIVND (reference sequence). The method was immunoSEQ multiplex PCR; TCRdb's version includes in-frame clones alone and lacks a portion of them. Among fewer than 30,000 clones, roughly nine tenths were seen once, and the ten largest hold about 0.81%. Study-wide findings and caveats: A bigger post-nadir fall in TCR diversity correlated inversely with survival time in deceased patients. Post-nadir diversity loss with photons came from oligoclonal expansion, particularly CD8+ Temra cells. Better survival with proton therapy was suggested as possible, not demonstrated.

The TCR originated in a woman aged 50 to 60 with cholangiocarcinoma. Specimen: peripheral blood, collected from a patient treated with photon-based radiotherapy. J is TRBJ2-3 and V is TRBV19; 7 bases are shared with TRBD1. The CDR3 loop is CASRQGVGTTDTQYF. The CDR3 DNA is TGTGCCAGTCGACAGGGCGTAGGGACCACAGATACGCAGTATTTT.